The present entry profiles one T cell receptor (beta chain) with its context. The CDR3 sequence is 13 residues long. CDR1 is GTSNPN, CDR2 SVGIG, per germline (reference sequence). Trimming removed 4 bases at V and 2 bases at J, with 9 bases between. The data were taken from a study of blood T cell repertoires in COVID-19. Method: immunoSEQ multiplex PCR; TCRdb's copy keeps in-frame clones and lacks some. The data contain more than 10,000 clones, approximately 85% of them seen just once; the ten biggest clones take up just under 30%. The origin of this receptor is a human donor in a cohort sampled during active COVID-19. The rearrangement joins TRBV30 to TRBJ1-3; maybe TRBD1 (6 bases). Sequencing used peripheral blood. CDR3 region: CAWTQGTGNTIYF. CDR3 DNA: TGTGCCTGGACCCAGGGGACTGGAAACACCATATATTTT.